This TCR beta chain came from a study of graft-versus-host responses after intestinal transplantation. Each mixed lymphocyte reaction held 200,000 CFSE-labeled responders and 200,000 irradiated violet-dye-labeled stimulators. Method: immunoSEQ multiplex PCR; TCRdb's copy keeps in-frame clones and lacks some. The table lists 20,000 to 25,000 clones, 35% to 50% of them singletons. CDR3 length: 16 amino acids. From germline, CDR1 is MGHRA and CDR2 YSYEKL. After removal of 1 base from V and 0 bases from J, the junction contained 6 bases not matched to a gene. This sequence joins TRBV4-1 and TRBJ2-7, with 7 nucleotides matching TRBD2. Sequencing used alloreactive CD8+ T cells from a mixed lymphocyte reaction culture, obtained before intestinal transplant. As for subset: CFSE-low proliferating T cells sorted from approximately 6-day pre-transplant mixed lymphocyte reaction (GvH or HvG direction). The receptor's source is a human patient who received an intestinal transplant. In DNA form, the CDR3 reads TGCGCCAGCAGCCAAGCCCCGGGACTACCCTCCTACGAGCAGTACTTC. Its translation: CASSQAPGLPSYEQYF.